The rows below give T cell receptor beta chains drawn from one sample of a study of Graves' ophthalmopathy and Graves' hyperthyroidism. In TCRdb, the multiplex PCR reads were re-called with MiXCR into one record per CDR3 protein. This sample has approximately 1.2 million distinct CDR3 sequences; roughly two fifths occur once, and the top ten carry around 10%. The specimen was peripheral blood or thyroid tissue (not recorded which). Source of these receptors: an adult man with Graves' hyperthyroidism. Both conserved end residues are trimmed from each CDR3. D genes are given only for firm matches.

V gene,D gene,CDR3 protein
TRBV19,.,ASSRGRGQPQH
TRBV6-5,.,ASTPGRSWGYT
TRBV24-1,TRBD1,ATSDIGQGNQPQH
TRBV5-1,.,ASSLDGEAYEQY
TRBV29-1,.,SQDPGAVNYGYT
TRBV10-3,TRBD2,ATETSGGTTDTQY
TRBV29-1,.,SATAQETQY
TRBV6-1,.,LRVLPLH
TRBV7-7,.,ASSAALLHVEKLF
TRBV2,TRBD1,ASNPTVQGEQETQY
TRBV10-3,.,ASSESGVGNQPQH
TRBV7-9,.,ASASGGKMGPQH
TRBV20-1,TRBD2,SARVGAGGAQETQY
TRBV10-3,.,AISDRGNQPQY
TRBV10-3,.,ATREDRGAGIWAF
TRBV19,.,ASTQGDRQRLH
TRBV20-1,.,KTTKGETQY
TRBV9,.,ASSAPLTGANVLT
TRBV20-1,.,SAEQYEQY
TRBV4-1,.,ASSLREGGNYGYT